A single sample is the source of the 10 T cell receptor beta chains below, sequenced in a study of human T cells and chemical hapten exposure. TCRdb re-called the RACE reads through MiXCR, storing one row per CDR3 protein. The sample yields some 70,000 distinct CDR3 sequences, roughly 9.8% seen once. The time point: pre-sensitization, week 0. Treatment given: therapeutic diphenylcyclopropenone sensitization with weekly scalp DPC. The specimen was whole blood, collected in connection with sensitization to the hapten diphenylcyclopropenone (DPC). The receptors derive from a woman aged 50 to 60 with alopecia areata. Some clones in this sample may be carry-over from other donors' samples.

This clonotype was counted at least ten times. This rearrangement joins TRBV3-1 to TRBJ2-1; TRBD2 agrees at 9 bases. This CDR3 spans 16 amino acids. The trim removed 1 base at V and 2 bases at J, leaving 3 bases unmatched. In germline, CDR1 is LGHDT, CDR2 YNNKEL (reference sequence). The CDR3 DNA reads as TGTGCCAGCAGCCAAGTCGGCGGGAGGGCCTACAATGAGCAGTTCTTC. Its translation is CASSQVGGRAYNEQFF.

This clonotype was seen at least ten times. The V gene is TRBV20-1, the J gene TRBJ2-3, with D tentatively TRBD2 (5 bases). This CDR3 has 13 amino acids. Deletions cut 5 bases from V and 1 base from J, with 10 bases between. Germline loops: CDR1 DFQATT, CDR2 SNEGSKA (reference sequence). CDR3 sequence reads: CSAPGLGTDTQYF. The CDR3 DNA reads TGCAGTGCTCCCGGACTCGGCACAGATACGCAGTATTTT.

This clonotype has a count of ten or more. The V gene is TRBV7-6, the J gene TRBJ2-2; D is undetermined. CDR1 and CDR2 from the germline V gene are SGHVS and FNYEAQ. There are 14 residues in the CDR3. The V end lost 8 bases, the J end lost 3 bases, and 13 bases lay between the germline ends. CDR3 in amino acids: CASQVGRDTGELFF. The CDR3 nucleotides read TGTGCCAGCCAGGTCGGGCGCGACACCGGGGAGCTGTTTTTT.

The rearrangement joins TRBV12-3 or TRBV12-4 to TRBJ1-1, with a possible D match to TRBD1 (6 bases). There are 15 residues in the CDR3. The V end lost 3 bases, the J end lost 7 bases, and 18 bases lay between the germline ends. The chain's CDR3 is CASSFRGRGGFEAFF. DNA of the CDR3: TGTGCCAGCAGTTTCCGGGGGCGAGGGGGGTTTGAAGCTTTCTTT.

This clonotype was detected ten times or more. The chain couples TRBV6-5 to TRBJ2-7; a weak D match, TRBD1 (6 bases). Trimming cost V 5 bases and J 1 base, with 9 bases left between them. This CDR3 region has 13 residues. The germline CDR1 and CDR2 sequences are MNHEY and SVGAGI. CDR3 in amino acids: CASSDRISYEQYF. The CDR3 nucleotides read TGTGCCAGCAGTGACAGGATATCCTACGAGCAGTACTTC.

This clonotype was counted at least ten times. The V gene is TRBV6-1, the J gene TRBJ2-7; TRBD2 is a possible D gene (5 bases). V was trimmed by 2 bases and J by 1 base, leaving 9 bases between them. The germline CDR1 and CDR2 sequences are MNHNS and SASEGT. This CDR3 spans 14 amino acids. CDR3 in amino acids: CASSESSISYEQYF. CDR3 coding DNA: TGTGCCAGCAGTGAATCTAGCATATCCTACGAGCAGTACTTC.

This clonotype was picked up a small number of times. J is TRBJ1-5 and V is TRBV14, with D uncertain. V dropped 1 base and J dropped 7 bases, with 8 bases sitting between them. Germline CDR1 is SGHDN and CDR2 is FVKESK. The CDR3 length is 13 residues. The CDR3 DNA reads TGTGCCAGCAGCCAAGCTCTGGGGCAGCCCCAGCATTTT. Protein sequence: CASSQALGQPQHF.

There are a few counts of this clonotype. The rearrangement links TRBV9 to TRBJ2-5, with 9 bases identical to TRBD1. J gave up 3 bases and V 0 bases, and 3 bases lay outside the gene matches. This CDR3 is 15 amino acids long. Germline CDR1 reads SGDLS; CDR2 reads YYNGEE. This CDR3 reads CASSVAGQGKETQYF. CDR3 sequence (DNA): TGTGCCAGCAGCGTAGCGGGACAGGGAAAAGAGACCCAGTACTTC.

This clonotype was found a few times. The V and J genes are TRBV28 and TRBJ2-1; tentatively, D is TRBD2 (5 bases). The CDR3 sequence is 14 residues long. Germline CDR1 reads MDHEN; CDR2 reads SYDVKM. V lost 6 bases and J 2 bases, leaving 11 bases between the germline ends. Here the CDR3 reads CASRLGVTYNEQFF. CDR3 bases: TGTGCCAGCAGGTTGGGAGTAACCTACAATGAGCAGTTCTTC.

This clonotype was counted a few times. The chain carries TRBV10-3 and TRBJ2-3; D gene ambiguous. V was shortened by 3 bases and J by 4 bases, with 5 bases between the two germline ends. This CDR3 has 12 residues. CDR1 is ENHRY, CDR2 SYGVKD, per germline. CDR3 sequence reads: CAISDSSDTQYF. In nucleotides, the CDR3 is TGTGCCATCAGTGACTCATCAGATACGCAGTATTTT.